Listed below are T cell receptor beta chains from one sample, sequenced in a study of blood T cell repertoires in COVID-19. TCRdb keeps only in-frame clones here, not all; method: immunoSEQ multiplex PCR. Among 280,000 or so clones listed, roughly 91% were seen once. Source material: PBMCs or T cells enriched from blood (not recorded which). These receptor sequences come from a woman in her 50s who had been exposed to COVID-19. Each CDR3 is given with its conserved first and last residue. Each record gives: J gene, clone size, D gene, V gene, CDR3 protein, CDR3 DNA. The D gene is left open where the match is weak. Expanded clones are given a class, and other clones once, few, many or no size at all.

>TRBJ2-2|.|.|TRBV29-1
CSVEGSGVGELFF
TGCAGCGTTGAAGGGTCAGGTGTGGGGGAGCTGTTTTTT
>TRBJ2-3|.|TRBD1|TRBV6-2/TRBV6-3
CASSRQGISTDTQYF
TGTGCCAGCAGTCGACAGGGGATAAGCACAGATACGCAGTATTTT
>TRBJ1-6|.|.|TRBV11-1
CASSGVGGSDNSPLHF
TGTGCCAGCAGCGGAGTCGGGGGGTCCGATAATTCACCCCTCCACTTT
>TRBJ1-6|.|TRBD1|TRBV7-9
CASRDRGAYNSPLHF
TGTGCCAGCAGGGACAGGGGAGCCTATAATTCACCCCTCCACTTT
>TRBJ2-3|.|TRBD2|TRBV6-2/TRBV6-3
CASSSGGADTQYF
TGTGCCAGCAGTAGCGGGGGCGCAGATACGCAGTATTTT
>TRBJ2-1|.|TRBD1|TRBV5-5
CASSLAFQTGAHEQFF
TGTGCCAGCAGCTTGGCTTTTCAAACAGGGGCCCATGAGCAGTTCTTC
>TRBJ2-7|.|TRBD2|TRBV2
CASTGLAGGARYEQYF
TGTGCCAGCACAGGACTAGCGGGGGGCGCCCGCTACGAGCAGTACTTC
>TRBJ1-2|once|TRBD1|TRBV7-2
CASSLGDRAHYGYTF
TGTGCCAGCAGCTTAGGAGACAGGGCTCACTATGGCTACACCTTC
>TRBJ2-7|.|TRBD2|TRBV19
CASTHGGGQNYEQYF
TGTGCCAGTACCCACGGGGGGGGGCAAAACTACGAGCAGTACTTC
>TRBJ1-5|.|.|TRBV7-9
CASSSGTGQPQHF
TGTGCCAGCAGCTCCGGCACGGGTCAGCCCCAGCATTTT
>TRBJ1-5|.|.|TRBV27
CASSLWGGNQPQHF
TGTGCCAGCAGTTTATGGGGGGGCAATCAGCCCCAGCATTTT
>TRBJ2-7|.|.|TRBV5-1
CASRDTPPGEQYF
TGCGCCAGCAGAGACACTCCCCCGGGAGAGCAGTACTTC
>TRBJ2-7|.|.|TRBV5-4
CASSLEAGEQYF
TGTGCCAGCAGCTTGGAGGCGGGGGAGCAGTACTTC
>TRBJ1-4|once|.|TRBV29-1
CSVTKGATNEKLFF
TGCAGCGTTACAAAGGGGGCAACTAATGAAAAACTGTTTTTT
>TRBJ2-5|.|TRBD1|TRBV29-1
CSVAGTGGETQYF
TGCAGCGTTGCCGGGACAGGGGGCGAGACCCAGTACTTC
>TRBJ2-1|.|TRBD1|TRBV6-1
CASSDRRGLVGEQFF
TGTGCCAGCAGTGACCGCAGGGGGCTCGTAGGTGAGCAGTTCTTC
>TRBJ1-1|.|.|TRBV6-1
CASSEPTNTGNTEAFF
TGTGCCAGCAGTGAGCCAACAAATACAGGGAACACTGAAGCTTTCTTT
>TRBJ2-2|.|.|TRBV11-2
CASSRANTGELFF
TGTGCCAGCAGCCGGGCGAACACCGGGGAGCTGTTTTTT
>TRBJ1-1|.|.|TRBV6-4
CASSDLRGGRTEAFF
TGTGCCAGCAGTGACTTGAGGGGGGGACGGACTGAAGCTTTCTTT
>TRBJ1-6|.|TRBD1|TRBV7-9
CASTSDRGPTPLHF
TGTGCCAGCACCTCGGACAGGGGGCCGACACCCCTCCACTTT
>TRBJ2-1|few|.|TRBV19
CASSERTEYNEQFF
TGTGCCAGTAGTGAACGGACAGAATACAATGAGCAGTTCTTC
>TRBJ2-5|.|TRBD1|TRBV27
CASSLAPFRGMSQETQYF
TGTGCCAGCAGTTTGGCCCCCTTCAGGGGGATGAGCCAAGAGACCCAGTACTTC